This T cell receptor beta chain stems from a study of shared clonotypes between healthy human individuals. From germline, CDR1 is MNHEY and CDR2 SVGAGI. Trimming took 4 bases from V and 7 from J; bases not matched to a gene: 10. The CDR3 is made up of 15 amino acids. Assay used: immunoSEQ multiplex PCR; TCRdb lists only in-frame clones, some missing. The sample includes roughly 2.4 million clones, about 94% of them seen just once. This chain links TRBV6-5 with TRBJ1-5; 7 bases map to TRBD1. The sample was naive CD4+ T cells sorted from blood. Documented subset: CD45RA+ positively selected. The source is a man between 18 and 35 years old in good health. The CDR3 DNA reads TGTGCCAGCAGTTTGGTAGGGGGCGCGGGGCAGCCCCAGCATTTT. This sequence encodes CASSLVGGAGQPQHF.